Included here is one T cell receptor beta chain sequence, with context. RNA was extracted with the RNeasy kit, and a quantity of 0.5 to 1 ug was reverse transcribed using random hexamers. Amplification of TCR beta CDR3 by immunoSEQ multiplex PCR spanned 54 Vbeta and 13 Jbeta. MiXCR was run by TCRdb on the immunoSEQ multiplex PCR reads, yielding one entry per CDR3 protein. The profile shows 200,000 to 300,000 distinct CDR3 sequences, 90% to 97% of them singletons. From blood CD8+ and CD4+ T cells, the TCR beta chain was sequenced. The entry originates in a study of CD8 T cells in Susac syndrome. V lost 7 bases and J 5 bases, leaving 8 bases between the germline ends. Germline CDR1 MNHEY, CDR2 SMNVEV (reference sequence). The length of the CDR3 is 11 residues.

Specimen: CD4+ T cells from PBMCs. The chain carries TRBV27 and TRBJ1-1; D ambiguous. The receptor's source is a human donor with Susac syndrome. CDR3 sequence reads: CASKGWTEAFF. The CDR3 DNA follows: TGTGCCAGCAAAGGGTGGACTGAAGCTTTCTTT.